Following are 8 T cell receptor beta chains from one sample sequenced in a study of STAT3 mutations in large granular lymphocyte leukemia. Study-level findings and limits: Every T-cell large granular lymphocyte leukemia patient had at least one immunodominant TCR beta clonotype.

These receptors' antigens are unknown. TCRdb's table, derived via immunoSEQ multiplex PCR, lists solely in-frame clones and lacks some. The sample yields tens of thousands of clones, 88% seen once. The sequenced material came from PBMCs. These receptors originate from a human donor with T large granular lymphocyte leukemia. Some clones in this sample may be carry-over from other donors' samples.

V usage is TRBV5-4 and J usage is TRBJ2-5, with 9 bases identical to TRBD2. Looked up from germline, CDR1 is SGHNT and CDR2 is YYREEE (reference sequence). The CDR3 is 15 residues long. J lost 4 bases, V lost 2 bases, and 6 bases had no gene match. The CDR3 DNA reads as TGTGCCAGCAGCTTTTGGCTAGCGGGGTCAGAGACCCAGTACTTC. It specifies CASSFWLAGSETQYF. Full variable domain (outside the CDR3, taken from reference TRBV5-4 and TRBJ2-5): ETGVTQSPTHLIKTRGQQVTLRCSSQSGHNTVSWYQQALGQGPQFIFQYYREEENGRGNFPPRFSGLQFPNYSSELNVNALELDDSALYLCASSFWLAGSETQYFGPGTRLLVL.

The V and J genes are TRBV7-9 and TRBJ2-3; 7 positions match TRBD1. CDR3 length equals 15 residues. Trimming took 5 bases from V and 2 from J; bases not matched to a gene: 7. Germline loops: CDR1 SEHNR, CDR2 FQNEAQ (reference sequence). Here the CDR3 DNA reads TGTGCCAGCAGCCCCCCGACAGGGAACACAGATACGCAGTATTTT. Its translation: CASSPPTGNTDTQYF.

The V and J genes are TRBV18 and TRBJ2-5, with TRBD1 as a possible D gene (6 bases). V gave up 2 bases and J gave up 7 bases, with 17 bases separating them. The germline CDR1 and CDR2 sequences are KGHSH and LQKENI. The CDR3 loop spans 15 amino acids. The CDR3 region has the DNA TGTGCCAGCTCACCAAAGGAGGACAGCCGACGGACCCAGTACTTC. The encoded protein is CASSPKEDSRRTQYF.

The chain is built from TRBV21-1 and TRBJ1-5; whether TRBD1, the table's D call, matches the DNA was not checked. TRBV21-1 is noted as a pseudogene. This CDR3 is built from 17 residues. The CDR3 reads CASSRERGQTSNQPQHF. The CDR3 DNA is TGTGCCAGCAGCAGAGAACGGGGACAGACTAGCAATCAGCCCCAGCATTTT.

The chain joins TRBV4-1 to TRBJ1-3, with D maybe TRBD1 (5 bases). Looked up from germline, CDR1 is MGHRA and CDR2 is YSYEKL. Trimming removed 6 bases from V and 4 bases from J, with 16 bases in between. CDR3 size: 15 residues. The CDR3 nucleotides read TGCGCCAGCAGTCGGGACCTCCTGAGAGGAAACACCATATATTTT. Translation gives CASSRDLLRGNTIYF.

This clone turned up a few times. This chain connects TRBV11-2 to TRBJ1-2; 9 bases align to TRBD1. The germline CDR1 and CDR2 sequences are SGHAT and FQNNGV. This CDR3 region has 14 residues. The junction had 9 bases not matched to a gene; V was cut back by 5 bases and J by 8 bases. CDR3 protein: CASSMTGTGQGYTF. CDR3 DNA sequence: TGTGCCAGCAGCATGACCGGGACAGGGCAGGGCTACACCTTC.

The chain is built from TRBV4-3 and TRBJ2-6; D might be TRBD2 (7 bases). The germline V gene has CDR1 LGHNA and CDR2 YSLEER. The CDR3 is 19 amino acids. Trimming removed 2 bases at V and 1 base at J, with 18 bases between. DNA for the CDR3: TGCGCCAGCAGCCAATATCCGGGGGGCGCCAGGTCTGGGGCCAACGTCCTGACTTTC. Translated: CASSQYPGGARSGANVLTF.

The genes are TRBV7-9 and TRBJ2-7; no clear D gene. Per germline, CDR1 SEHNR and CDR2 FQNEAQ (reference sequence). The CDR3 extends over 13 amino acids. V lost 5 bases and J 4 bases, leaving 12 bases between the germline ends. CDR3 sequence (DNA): TGTGCCAGCAGCCGCGCCCTGGGGTACGAGCAGTACGTC. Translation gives CASSRALGYEQYV.